Listed here is a single T cell receptor beta chain. What it recognizes is unknown. This entry is derived from a study of beta chain features in type 1 diabetes. General observations from the study: Shorter TCRB CDR3s, moderately but significantly so, marked every one of the four CD4+ subsets in Type 1 diabetes patients. A greater similarity of naive, central memory and Treg TCRB repertoires was seen among patients than among healthy donors.

The whole isolated RNA underwent reverse transcription, so sequencing captured expressed TCRB transcripts. The data were produced by immunoSEQ multiplex PCR, yet TCRdb's version contains in-frame clones alone and is incomplete. The sample lists approximately 600,000 clones, around 12% occurring once. The sequenced material came from naive CD4+ T cells from blood. This sequence originates from a man younger than 45 with type 1 diabetes.

This CDR3 is CASSLATGGNQPQHF. The CDR3, as DNA: TGTGCCAGCAGCTTAGCGACAGGGGGCAATCAGCCCCAGCATTTT. The chain is built from TRBV7-6 and TRBJ1-5, with 8 bases matching TRBD1. Germline V CDR1 and CDR2: SGHVS, FNYEAQ. The CDR3 runs to 15 residues. V trimming: 0 bases; J trimming: 2 bases; junction bases outside the gene matches: 0.